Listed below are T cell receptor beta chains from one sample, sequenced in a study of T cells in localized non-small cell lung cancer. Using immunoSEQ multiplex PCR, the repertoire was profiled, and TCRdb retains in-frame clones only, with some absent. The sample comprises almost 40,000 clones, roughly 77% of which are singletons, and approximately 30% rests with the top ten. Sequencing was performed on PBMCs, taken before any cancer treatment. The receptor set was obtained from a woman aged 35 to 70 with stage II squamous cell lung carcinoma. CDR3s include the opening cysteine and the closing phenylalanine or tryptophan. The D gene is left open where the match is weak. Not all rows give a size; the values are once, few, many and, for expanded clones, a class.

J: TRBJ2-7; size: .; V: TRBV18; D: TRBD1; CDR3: CASSSGQGGEQYF; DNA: TGTGCCAGCTCCTCGGGACAGGGGGGCGAGCAGTACTTC
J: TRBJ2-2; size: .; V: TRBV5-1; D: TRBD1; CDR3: CASHDRESSGELFF; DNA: TGCGCCAGCCACGACAGGGAATCGTCCGGGGAGCTGTTTTTT
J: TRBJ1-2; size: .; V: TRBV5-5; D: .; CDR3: CASSPGGSWYGYTF; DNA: TGTGCCAGCAGCCCGGGGGGGAGCTGGTATGGCTACACCTTC
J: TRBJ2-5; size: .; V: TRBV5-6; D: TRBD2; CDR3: CASSFGPGGRTQYF; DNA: TGTGCCAGCAGCTTCGGACCCGGGGGGAGGACCCAGTACTTC
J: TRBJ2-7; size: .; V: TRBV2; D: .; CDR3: CASSDYRFPYEQYF; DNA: TGTGCCAGCAGTGACTACAGATTCCCCTACGAGCAGTACTTC
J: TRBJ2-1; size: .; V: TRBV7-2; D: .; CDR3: CASRLVGSTYNEQFF; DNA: TGTGCCAGCAGGCTGGTTGGGAGTACCTACAATGAGCAGTTCTTC
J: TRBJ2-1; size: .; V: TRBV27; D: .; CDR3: CASSLMSSYNEQFF; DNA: TGTGCCAGCAGTTTGATGAGCTCCTACAATGAGCAGTTCTTC
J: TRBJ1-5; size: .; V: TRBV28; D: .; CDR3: CASSLASQPQHF; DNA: TGTGCCAGCAGTTTGGCGTCCCAGCCCCAGCATTTT
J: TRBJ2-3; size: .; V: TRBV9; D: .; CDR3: CASSAEALGLGTDTQYF; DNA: TGTGCCAGCAGCGCCGAGGCCTTAGGGTTGGGCACAGATACGCAGTATTTT
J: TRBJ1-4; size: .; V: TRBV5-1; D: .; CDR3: CASSRDPGNEKLFF; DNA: TGCGCCAGCAGCAGGGACCCCGGGAATGAAAAACTGTTTTTT
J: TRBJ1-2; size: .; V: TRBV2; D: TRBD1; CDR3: CASREGQGTDYGYTF; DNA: TGTGCCAGCAGGGAAGGACAGGGTACCGACTATGGCTACACCTTC
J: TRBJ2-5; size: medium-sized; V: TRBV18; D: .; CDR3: CASSPREREETQYF; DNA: TGTGCCAGCTCACCACGGGAGCGGGAAGAGACCCAGTACTTC
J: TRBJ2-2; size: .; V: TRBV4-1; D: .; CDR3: CASSQEPSTANTGELFF; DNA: TGCGCCAGCAGCCAAGAACCCTCGACAGCGAACACCGGGGAGCTGTTTTTT
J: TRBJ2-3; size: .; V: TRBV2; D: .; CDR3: CASSQGITTQYF; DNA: TGTGCCAGCAGTCAAGGAATTACTACGCAGTATTTT
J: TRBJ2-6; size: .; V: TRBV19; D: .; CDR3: CASSLDSASNSGANVLTF; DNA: TGTGCCAGTAGCCTTGACAGTGCCTCGAACTCTGGGGCCAACGTCCTGACTTTC
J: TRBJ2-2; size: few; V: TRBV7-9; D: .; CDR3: CASSSTLSRELFF; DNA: TGTGCCAGCAGCTCGACACTTTCCCGGGAGCTGTTTTTT
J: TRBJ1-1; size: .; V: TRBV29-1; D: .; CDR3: CSVEGFIGTEAFF; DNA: TGCAGCGTTGAAGGGTTTATTGGCACTGAAGCTTTCTTT